In this sample, the clone carrying this TCR beta chain turned up a few times. This entry comes from a study of blood T cell repertoires in COVID-19. Study background: The samples span acute and convalescent COVID-19 from the United States, Italy and Spain. PBMCs, B-cell-depleted T cells, or T cells provided the cDNA or gDNA that made up the material.

Methods used by the authors: Reference gene primer amplification gave estimated nucleated cell counts. Sequencing was performed with immunoSEQ multiplex PCR; in TCRdb, only in-frame clones are kept and a portion is missing. V and J calls and clone size are given by that table; D and trimming were obtained from the DNA. The data contain tens of thousands of clones, roughly 82% of them seen just once; the ten biggest clones take up 2.5% to 3.5%. Germline CDR1 MDHEN, CDR2 SYDVKM. The ends were cut back, 3 bases at V and 2 bases at J, with 11 bases in the middle. This CDR3 contains 15 residues. Sequencing used peripheral blood. The sequence was obtained from a woman aged 55-70 years with acute or convalescent COVID-19. The chain uses TRBV28 and TRBJ1-5; unclear D gene. The CDR3 nucleotides are TGTGCCAGCAGTTTGCGGGGATTAGGCAATCAGCCCCAGCATTTT. Amino acid sequence: CASSLRGLGNQPQHF.